The clone carrying this TCR beta chain was detected a few times. This entry comes from a study of T-cell memory formation after mild COVID-19. The CDR3 covers 18 residues. TCRdb processed the 5' RACE reads anew with MiXCR; each CDR3 protein has one entry. The sample has some 310,000 distinct CDR3 sequences; 20% to 25% are singletons. The sequence came from a man between 18 and 29 years old who had mild COVID-19 (a few samples of this study predate the infection). Cell type and time point are not known. Sequencing was carried out using PBMCs or a T cell subset sorted from them (not recorded which). The rearrangement joins TRBV21-1 to TRBJ2-1; TRBD1 is the table's D call, not checked against the DNA. TRBV21-1 is described as a pseudogene. This CDR3 is CASSKPWAPGRLDNEQFF. The DNA of the CDR3 is TGTGCCAGCAGCAAACCGTGGGCCCCGGGACGGTTGGACAATGAGCAGTTCTTC.